The sequence of this TCR beta chain was determined in a study of blood T cell repertoires in COVID-19. Study overall: Collection of acute and convalescent COVID-19 samples took place in the United States, Italy and Spain. The cDNA or gDNA used as material had been derived from T cells, B-cell-depleted T cells, or PBMCs.

Original analysis: Reference gene primer amplification yielded estimated nucleated cell counts. The assay was immunoSEQ multiplex PCR, and TCRdb's table has in-frame clones only and misses some. That table furnishes V, J and clone size, whereas the DNA furnished D and trimming. Of 60,000 to 95,000 clones detected, approximately 89% appear once; the ten largest clones hold under 6.5%. The source is a human donor in a cohort sampled during active COVID-19. The sequencing input was peripheral blood.

This CDR3 is CAWSPGGSYYEQYF. DNA of the CDR3: TGTGCCTGGAGCCCGGGGGGTTCGTACTACGAGCAGTACTTC. This chain links TRBV30 with TRBJ2-7, with 7 bases that match TRBD2. The CDR3 sequence is 14 residues long. After removal of 3 bases from V and 3 bases from J, the junction contained 8 bases not matched to a gene. The germline gives CDR1 GTSNPN, CDR2 SVGIG (reference sequence).